What follows describes a single T cell receptor (beta chain). What it binds is not known. The sample belongs to a study of T cell responses to AZD1222 COVID-19 vaccine. Study outcomes and limitations: Only after the peak T cell response were repertoires sampled. Spike-specific TCR depth and breadth grew after two AZD1222 doses.

Second-dose intervals near 4 or 12 weeks were combined. Produced via immunoSEQ multiplex PCR; TCRdb's table is partial and in-frame only. The sample contains about 160,000 clones, 92% of which appear only once. Germline assignment: CDR1 LGHDT and CDR2 YNNKEL (reference sequence). This CDR3 is built from 15 residues. The J segment lost 3 bases and the V segment lost 4 bases, leaving 3 bases of the junction unmatched. The receptor comes from an adult who received the AZD1222 COVID-19 vaccine. The chain employs TRBV3-1 (or the pseudogene TRBV3-2) and TRBJ1-2, with 12 bases aligning to TRBD1. This specimen was peripheral blood, taken 28 days after the second AZD1222 dose. As DNA, the CDR3 is TGTGCCAGCAGCCCTGGGACAGGGGGCCACTATGGCTACACCTTC. It codes for CASSPGTGGHYGYTF.